Below are 25 T cell receptor beta chains sequenced from a single sample in a study of shared T cell receptors in the human thymus. Only in-frame clones appear in the TCRdb table, and some are missing; sequencing was by immunoSEQ multiplex PCR. The table lists more than 300,000 clones, approximately 95% of them singletons. Input material: thymocytes. All receptors derive from a human donor.

This chain uses TRBV7-3 with TRBJ1-2, with D perhaps TRBD1 (5 bases). Looked up from germline, CDR1 is SGHTA and CDR2 is FQGTGA. CDR3 length: 17 amino acids. Trimming took off 2 bases at V and 2 bases at J, with 18 bases between the two ends. The CDR3 is CASSLRAALPGNYGYTF. The DNA for the CDR3 is TGTGCCAGCAGCTTACGAGCGGCCCTACCAGGGAACTATGGCTACACCTTC.

The chain couples TRBV7-3 to TRBJ2-7; 7 bases match TRBD1. The CDR3 consists of 14 residues. Per germline, CDR1 SGHTA and CDR2 FQGTGA. J gave up 3 bases and V 5 bases, and 7 bases lay outside the gene matches. CDR3 residues: CASSPRTGYYEQYF. In DNA, the CDR3 is TGTGCCAGCAGCCCGAGGACAGGTTACTACGAGCAGTACTTC.

This clone occurred once. The J gene is TRBJ2-7, the V gene TRBV2, with 11 bases fitting TRBD1. This CDR3 has 13 residues. The junction had 5 bases not matched to a gene; V was cut back by 10 bases and J by 3 bases. Per germline, CDR1 SNHLY and CDR2 FYNNEI. The CDR3 protein is CAIDGTGGYEQYF. The CDR3 nucleotides are TGTGCCATTGACGGGACAGGGGGCTACGAGCAGTACTTC.

The chain joins TRBV28 to TRBJ2-2, with TRBD1 matching over 8 bases. V lost 6 bases, J lost 6 bases, and 12 bases stayed unmatched. The CDR3 loop spans 16 amino acids. Germline V gene sequence: CDR1 MDHEN, CDR2 SYDVKM. CDR3 sequence: CASSPPRTGTAGELFF. The DNA for the CDR3 is TGTGCCAGCAGCCCCCCAAGGACAGGGACAGCCGGGGAGCTGTTTTTT.

V usage is TRBV2 and J usage is TRBJ2-1, with TRBD2 identical over 7 bases. After removal of 7 bases from V and 2 bases from J, the junction contained 8 bases not matched to a gene. Germline V CDR1 and CDR2: SNHLY, FYNNEI. This CDR3 spans 15 amino acids. The CDR3 sequence: CASIGGSSAYNEQFF. The DNA for the CDR3 is TGTGCCAGCATTGGCGGGAGCAGCGCCTACAATGAGCAGTTCTTC.

This chain links TRBV11-3 with TRBJ2-1; D is perhaps TRBD2 (5 bases). There are 18 residues in the CDR3. Germline CDR1 is SGHNT and CDR2 is YENEEA. Trimming stripped 1 base from V and 2 bases from J, with 18 bases between. The CDR3, as DNA: TGTGCCAGCAGCTTAGCCACCAGCGGACCGACCCCCTACAATGAGCAGTTCTTC. Protein: CASSLATSGPTPYNEQFF.

V gene TRBV19 combines with J gene TRBJ1-5, with unresolved D. The germline V gene has CDR1 LNHDA and CDR2 SQIVND (reference sequence). There are 15 residues in the CDR3. V shed 0 bases and J shed 9 bases, with 15 bases lying between them. CDR3 residues: CASSIDLVTGLPQHF. In nucleotides, the CDR3 is TGTGCCAGTAGTATAGATCTGGTGACCGGCCTGCCCCAGCATTTT.

The genes are TRBV2 and TRBJ2-3; 8 bases line up with TRBD2. J was trimmed by 4 bases and V by 8 bases; bases with no gene match: 11. The CDR3 length is 15 residues. The germline V gene encodes CDR1 SNHLY and CDR2 FYNNEI. The CDR3 region is CASGNSGKRSDTQYF. The CDR3 nucleotides read TGTGCCAGCGGTAATAGCGGGAAACGGTCAGATACGCAGTATTTT.

The chain has TRBV21-1 and TRBJ2-3; the table's TRBD1 call for D was not verified on the DNA. TRBV21-1 has pseudogene status. The CDR3 length is 16 residues. The CDR3 region has the DNA TGTGCCAGCAGCAGTCGACACAGTCGCCCCACAGATACGCAGTATTTT. It specifies CASSSRHSRPTDTQYF.

This rearrangement joins TRBV5-5 to TRBJ1-3, with D unresolved. The germline gives CDR1 SGHKS, CDR2 YYEKEE (reference sequence). The CDR3 extends over 17 amino acids. Trimming pared 0 bases from V and 0 bases from J, leaving 13 bases between. Here the CDR3 reads CASSLVGSPISGNTIYF. DNA for the CDR3: TGTGCCAGCAGCTTGGTAGGAAGCCCGATCTCTGGAAACACCATATATTTT.

The rearrangement uses TRBV28 and TRBJ1-5, with TRBD1 identical over 8 bases. The CDR3 consists of 19 residues. Germline CDR1 MDHEN, CDR2 SYDVKM. With 6 bases clipped from V and 3 bases from J, the junction kept 19 bases outside the gene matches. This CDR3 is CASSPLQSWTGWPNQPQHF. The CDR3 DNA is TGTGCCAGCAGCCCGCTCCAAAGTTGGACAGGGTGGCCCAATCAGCCCCAGCATTTT.

This clone was recorded once. The rearrangement uses TRBV4-1 and TRBJ1-1; no definite D call. The V and J ends lost 2 bases and 0 bases respectively, with 10 bases between them. This CDR3 comprises 15 residues. In germline, CDR1 is MGHRA, CDR2 YSYEKL. The chain's CDR3 is CASSQIGSMNTEAFF. In nucleotides, the CDR3 is TGCGCCAGCAGCCAAATTGGCAGTATGAACACTGAAGCTTTCTTT.

The V call is TRBV15, the J call TRBJ2-7, with 14 nucleotides matching TRBD2. CDR1 and CDR2 from the germline V gene are LNHNV and YYDKDF (reference sequence). This CDR3 comprises 17 residues. After removal of 1 base from V and 5 bases from J, the junction contained 7 bases not matched to a gene. The CDR3 region is CATSRGGTSGRLHEQYF. CDR3 in DNA: TGTGCCACCAGCAGAGGAGGGACTAGCGGGAGATTGCACGAGCAGTACTTC. Full variable domain (rest looked up from reference TRBV15 and TRBJ2-7): DAMVIQNPRYQVTQFGKPVTLSCSQTLNHNVMYWYQQKSSQAPKLLFHYYDKDFNNEADTPDNFQSRRPNTSFCFLDIRSPGLGDTAMYLCATSRGGTSGRLHEQYFGPGTRLTVT.

The genes are TRBV4-1 and TRBJ2-1, with D hard to call. This CDR3 comprises 14 residues. From germline, CDR1 is MGHRA and CDR2 YSYEKL. V was cut by 1 base and J by 5 bases, with 9 bases left in between. The CDR3 DNA sequence: TGCGCCAGCAGCCAAGTCAGCCTAGACAATGAGCAGTTCTTC. This encodes CASSQVSLDNEQFF.

The chain employs TRBV10-2 and TRBJ2-1, with D tentatively TRBD2 (5 bases). The CDR3 runs 13 residues. Germline CDR1 is WSHSY and CDR2 is SAAADI. V was pared by 3 bases and J by 15 bases, with 18 bases between. CDR3 amino acids: CASSEVYTGKGFF. The CDR3 nucleotides are TGCGCCAGCAGTGAAGTCTATACGGGAAAGGGGTTCTTC.

The CDR3 coding sequence is TGTGCCAGTAGGCCTACTACGGGAGATGGGTGGCAGTACTTC. Its protein is CASRPTTGDGWQYF. This chain joins TRBV19 and TRBJ2-7; D possibly corresponds to TRBD2 (6 bases). Trimming shortened V by 6 bases and J by 9 bases, and 21 bases separated the two germline ends. The germline V gene has CDR1 LNHDA and CDR2 SQIVND (reference sequence). The CDR3 extends over 14 amino acids.

The chain employs TRBV7-9 and TRBJ2-1; TRBD1 agrees at 7 bases. Germline V CDR1 and CDR2: SEHNR, FQNEAQ (reference sequence). The CDR3 covers 19 residues. Losses at the gene ends were 5 bases for V and 1 base for J; bases not matched to a gene: 17. The CDR3 DNA reads as TGTGCCAGCAGCCCCCCAGCAGACAGGGTAGGTGGATCCTACAATGAGCAGTTCTTC. This gives the protein CASSPPADRVGGSYNEQFF. The variable domain in full, with the rest retrieved from reference TRBV7-9 and TRBJ2-1, is DTGVSQNPRHKITKRGQNVTFRCDPISEHNRLYWYRQTLGQGPEFLTYFQNEAQLEKSRLLSDRFSAERPKGSFSTLEIQRTEQGDSAMYLCASSPPADRVGGSYNEQFFGPGTRLTVL.

This chain links TRBV7-8 with TRBJ2-1, with TRBD2 matching 16 bases. V trimming: 5 bases; J trimming: 12 bases; junction bases outside the gene matches: 7. The germline gives CDR1 SGHVS, CDR2 FQNEAQ. The CDR3 sequence is 15 residues long. CDR3 region: CASSEGTSGRAAQFF. The CDR3 nucleotides are TGTGCCAGCAGCGAAGGGACTAGCGGGAGGGCCGCGCAGTTCTTC.

This chain uses TRBV12-5 with TRBJ2-5; D uncertain. CDR3 size: 15 residues. V lost 2 bases, J lost 3 bases, and 13 bases lay in between. Germline V gene sequence: CDR1 LGHNT, CDR2 FRNRAP. DNA of the CDR3: TGTGCTAGTGGTTTGAGGATAGGCCTGAAAGAGACCCAGTACTTC. It translates to CASGLRIGLKETQYF. Full variable domain (remainder filled in from reference TRBV12-5 and TRBJ2-5): DARVTQTPRHKVTEMGQEVTMRCQPILGHNTVFWYRQTMMQGLELLAYFRNRAPLDDSGMPKDRFSAEMPDATLATLKIQPSEPRDSAVYFCASGLRIGLKETQYFGPGTRLLVL.

CDR3 in DNA: TGCGCCAGCAGCCAAGGAGGCAATGAGCAGTTCTTC. Translation: CASSQGGNEQFF. The gene calls are TRBV4-3 and TRBJ2-1, with D unclear. Trimming removed 1 base from V and 6 bases from J, with 4 bases in between. This CDR3 has 12 amino acids. Germline V lookup: CDR1 LGHNA, CDR2 YSLEER.

This clone occurred once. The CDR3 DNA reads TGTGCCAGCAGCTCCGGGGGGGTTAAGGCGGATAGGAATGAGCAGTTCTTC. Its translation is CASSSGGVKADRNEQFF. The rearrangement links TRBV11-3 to TRBJ2-1, with 8 nucleotides matching TRBD2. The germline V gene encodes CDR1 SGHNT and CDR2 YENEEA. This CDR3 is 17 amino acids long. Trimming at V came to 4 bases and at J to 7 bases, leaving 15 bases not matched to a gene.

The chain carries TRBV30 and TRBJ1-2; D uncertain. The germline gives CDR1 GTSNPN, CDR2 SVGIG (reference sequence). V lost 0 bases, J lost 5 bases, and 13 bases lay in between. The CDR3 totals 14 residues. CDR3 sequence reads: CAWSVPGLSYGYTF. The CDR3 DNA reads as TGTGCCTGGAGTGTACCCGGCTTGTCATATGGCTACACCTTC. Based on the CDR3 plus reference TRBV30 and TRBJ1-2, the full variable domain is SQTIHQWPATLVQPVGSPLSLECTVEGTSNPNLYWYRQAAGRGLQLLFYSVGIGQISSEVPQNLSASRPQDRQFILSSKKLLLSDSGFYLCAWSVPGLSYGYTFGSGTRLTVV.

This rearrangement joins TRBV5-1 to TRBJ1-3; D may be TRBD1 (5 bases). CDR1 and CDR2 from the germline V gene are SGHRS and YFSETQ. V was pared by 0 bases and J by 0 bases, with 10 bases between. The CDR3 consists of 16 residues. The CDR3 DNA reads as TGCGCCAGCAGCTTGGGACAGCACCCCTCTGGAAACACCATATATTTT. Translation: CASSLGQHPSGNTIYF.

The chain links TRBV28 to TRBJ1-5; D remains ambiguous. CDR3 length: 17 residues. Germline V gene sequence: CDR1 MDHEN, CDR2 SYDVKM. V was trimmed by 5 bases and J by 0 bases, leaving 17 bases between them. The CDR3, as DNA: TGTGCCAGCAGTACGGGATCCAGGAGGTATAGCAATCAGCCCCAGCATTTT. Translated: CASSTGSRRYSNQPQHF.

This clone was counted a single time. The CDR3 nucleotides are TGTGCCAGCAGCCCTACTGGCTGCCGCCTTTGGTACTTC. Translating gives CASSPTGCRLWYF. The chain employs TRBV5-5 and TRBJ2-7; no reliable D call. V was clipped by 4 bases and J by 12 bases, with 20 bases between them. The length of the CDR3 is 13 residues. Germline CDR1 reads SGHKS; CDR2 reads YYEKEE (reference sequence).